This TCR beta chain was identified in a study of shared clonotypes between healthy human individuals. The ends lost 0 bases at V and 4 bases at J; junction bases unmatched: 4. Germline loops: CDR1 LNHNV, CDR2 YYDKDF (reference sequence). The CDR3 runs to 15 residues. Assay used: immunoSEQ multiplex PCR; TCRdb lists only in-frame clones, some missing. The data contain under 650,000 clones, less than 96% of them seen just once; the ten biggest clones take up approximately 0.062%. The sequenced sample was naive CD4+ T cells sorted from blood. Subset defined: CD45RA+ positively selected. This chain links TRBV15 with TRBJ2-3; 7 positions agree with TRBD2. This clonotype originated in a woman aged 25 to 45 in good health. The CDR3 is CATSRERLASDTQYF. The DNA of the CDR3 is TGTGCCACCAGCAGAGAGAGACTAGCCTCAGATACGCAGTATTTT.